These 5 T cell receptor beta chains share one sample of origin, sequenced in a study of T-cell reconstitution after alpha-beta-depleted transplantation in children. It was with unique molecular identifiers that the TCRbeta library was prepared. TCRdb analysed the PCR reads with MiXCR anew, one entry per CDR3 protein. The data contain hundreds of thousands of distinct CDR3 sequences, 10% to 15% of them singletons. Sequencing was performed on PBMCs, mostly from graft donor cells, taken 360 days after TCRalphabeta/CD19-depleted stem cell transplant. The source of these receptors is a male patient aged 10 to 17 who had a stem cell transplant for acute myeloid leukemia, so the T cells may come from the graft donor.

The table lists this clonotype with a few counts. The J gene is TRBJ2-5, the V gene TRBV12-3 or TRBV12-4; TRBD2 agrees at 9 bases. CDR3 size: 15 residues. V shed 8 bases, J shed 5 bases, and the junction held 12 bases outside the gene matches. The CDR3 DNA reads as TGTGCCAGCGGAGGGGGACTAGCCCTACTGGAGACCCAGTACTTC. This gives the protein CASGGGLALLETQYF.

Regarding this clonotype: A much larger clone differs by one base, so this may be a read error. V usage is TRBV15 and J usage is TRBJ2-7, with D possibly TRBD1 on 5 matching bases. This CDR3 comprises 15 residues. Germline lookup yields CDR1 LNHNV and CDR2 YYDKDF (reference sequence). Trimming removed 0 bases from V and 8 bases from J, with 17 bases in between. The CDR3 region is CATSRDLVTGYKQYF. The CDR3 DNA follows: TGTGCCACCAGCAGAGATCTGGTAACAGGATACAAGCAGTACTTC. The full variable domain, in which reference TRBV15 and TRBJ2-7 provide the parts outside the CDR3, is DAMVIQNPRYQVTQFGKPVTLSCSQTLNHNVMYWYQQKSSQAPKLLFHYYDKDFNNEADTPDNFQSRRPNTSFCFLDIRSPGLGDTAMYLCATSRDLVTGYKQYFGPGTRLTVT.

This clonotype was counted at least ten times. The CDR3, as DNA: TGTGCCAGCAGCTCATGGGCTACCGGGGAGCTGTTTTTT. It yields the protein CASSSWATGELFF. The chain employs TRBV7-2 and TRBJ2-2; the D is unclear. The CDR3 has 13 amino acids. CDR1 and CDR2 (germline): SGHTA, FQGNSA. V was trimmed by 4 bases and J by 5 bases, leaving 8 bases between them. Full variable domain (outside the CDR3, taken from reference TRBV7-2 and TRBJ2-2): GAGVSQSPSNKVTEKGKDVELRCDPISGHTALYWYRQSLGQGLEFLIYFQGNSAPDKSGLPSDRFSAERTGGSVSTLTIQRTQQEDSAVYLCASSSWATGELFFGEGSRLTVL.

V is TRBV28 and J is TRBJ2-1, with no clear D. Trimming cost V 6 bases and J 13 bases, with 19 bases left between them. This CDR3 region has 13 residues. From germline, CDR1 is MDHEN and CDR2 SYDVKM. The CDR3 nucleotides are TGTGCCAGCAGCACGGACCCAGTCGGTAGACAGTTCTTC. Its protein product is CASSTDPVGRQFF.

The table lists this clonotype with a few counts. The genes are TRBV4-3 and TRBJ2-4; D may be TRBD2 (5 bases). Germline V gives CDR1 LGHNA, CDR2 YSLEER. V was clipped by 0 bases and J by 8 bases, with 11 bases between them. The CDR3 totals 14 residues. The CDR3 DNA reads as TGCGCCAGCAGCCAAGATCTCGCGAGGGACATTCAGTACTTC. As protein: CASSQDLARDIQYF.